Included here is one TCR beta chain sequence, with context. Its antigen remains unknown. This record comes from a study of T-cell memory formation after mild COVID-19. General study points: Some responding clones appeared in pre-infection memory, suggesting cross-reactive memory joined.

This CDR3 is built from 15 residues. V was pared by 7 bases and J by 5 bases, with 12 bases of the junction left unmatched. In TCRdb, the 5' RACE reads were re-called with MiXCR into one record per CDR3 protein. The table records roughly 160,000 distinct CDR3 sequences, 13% of them present only once. This receptor was taken from a man younger than 30 who had mild COVID-19 (a few samples of this study predate the infection). Cell type and time point are not known. The sample was PBMCs or a T cell subset sorted from them (not recorded which). The chain recombines TRBV12-3 or TRBV12-4 with TRBJ2-5, with TRBD2 identical over 8 bases. DNA for the CDR3: TGTGCCAGCACCTCCAGCGGGGGACCAAGGGAGACCCAGTACTTC. Translation gives CASTSSGGPRETQYF.